The entry that follows covers one TCR beta chain sequence. This specimen belongs to a study of blood T cell repertoires in COVID-19. V shed 1 base, J shed 4 bases, and the junction held 4 bases outside the gene matches. CDR1 is SGHDN and CDR2 is FVKESK in the germline V gene. The CDR3 runs 14 residues. Data came from immunoSEQ multiplex PCR; TCRdb stores just in-frame clones and leaves some out. The sample shows approximately 140,000 clones, around 90% of them seen only once. Sequenced input: peripheral blood. The V and J genes are TRBV14 and TRBJ2-7; 7 bases are a match to TRBD1. This sequence was found in a woman aged 60-70 years with acute or convalescent COVID-19. The CDR3 loop is CASSQGLRGYEQYF. The DNA of the CDR3 is TGTGCCAGCAGCCAAGGGCTCAGGGGGTACGAGCAGTACTTC.